One TCR beta chain is described in this entry. Sequenced by immunoSEQ multiplex PCR; TCRdb stores in-frame clones only, minus some. The sample consists of about 33,000 clones, around 80% of them appearing once. Template: tumor biopsy or peripheral blood genomic DNA, 616-6,004 ng per sample. Germline lookup yields CDR1 SGHRS and CDR2 YFSETQ. The CDR3 is 14 residues long. The ends lost 5 bases at V and 7 bases at J; junction bases unmatched: 3. These data are taken from a study of T cells in tumors after PD-1 blockade. Study-level background: Either cemiplimab 350 mg every 2 weeks or pembrolizumab 200 mg every 3 weeks was given. Mean per blood sample: 113,528 templates (about 21,000-290,000), 36,536 unique clonotypes.

This specimen was PBMCs, taken before anti-PD-1 treatment. The gene calls are TRBV5-1 and TRBJ2-1; 13 nucleotides align to TRBD2. The sequence came from a human donor with basal cell carcinoma. DNA of the CDR3: TGCGCCAGCAGTCTGGGACTAGCGGGGAATGAGCAGTTCTTC. Its translation: CASSLGLAGNEQFF. The full variable domain, its missing parts supplied by reference TRBV5-1 and TRBJ2-1, is KAGVTQTPRYLIKTRGQQVTLSCSPISGHRSVSWYQQTPGQGLQFLFEYFSETQRNKGNFPGRFSGRQFSNSRSEMNVSTLELGDSALYLCASSLGLAGNEQFFGPGTRLTVL.